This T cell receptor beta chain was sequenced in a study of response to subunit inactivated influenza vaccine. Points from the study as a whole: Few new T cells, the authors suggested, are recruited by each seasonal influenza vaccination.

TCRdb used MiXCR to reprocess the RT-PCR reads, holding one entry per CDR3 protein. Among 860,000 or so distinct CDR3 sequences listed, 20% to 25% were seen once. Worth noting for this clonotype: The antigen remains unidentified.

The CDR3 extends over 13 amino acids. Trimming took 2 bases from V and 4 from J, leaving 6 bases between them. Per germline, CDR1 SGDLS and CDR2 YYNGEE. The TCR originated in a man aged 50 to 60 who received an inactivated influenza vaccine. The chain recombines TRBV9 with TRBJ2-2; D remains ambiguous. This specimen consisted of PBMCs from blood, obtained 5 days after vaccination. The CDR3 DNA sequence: TGTGCCAGCAGCGTCACTCCCACCGGGGAGCTGTTTTTT. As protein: CASSVTPTGELFF. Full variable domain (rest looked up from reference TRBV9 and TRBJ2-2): DSGVTQTPKHLITATGQRVTLRCSPRSGDLSVYWYQQSLDQGLQFLIQYYNGEERAKGNILERFSAQQFPDLHSELNLSSLELGDSALYFCASSVTPTGELFFGEGSRLTVL.